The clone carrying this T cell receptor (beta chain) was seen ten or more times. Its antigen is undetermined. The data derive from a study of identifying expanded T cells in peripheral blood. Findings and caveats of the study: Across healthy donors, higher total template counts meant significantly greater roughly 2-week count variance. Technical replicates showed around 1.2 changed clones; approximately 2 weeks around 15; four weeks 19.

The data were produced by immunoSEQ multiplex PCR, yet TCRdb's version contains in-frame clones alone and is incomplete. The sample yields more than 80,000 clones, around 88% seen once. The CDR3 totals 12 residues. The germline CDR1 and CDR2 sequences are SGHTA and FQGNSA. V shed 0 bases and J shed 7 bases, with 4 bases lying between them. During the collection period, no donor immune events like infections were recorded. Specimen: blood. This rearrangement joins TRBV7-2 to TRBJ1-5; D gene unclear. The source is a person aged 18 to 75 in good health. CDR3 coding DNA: TGTGCCAGCAGCTTAGCCGGACAGCCCCAGCATTTT. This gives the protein CASSLAGQPQHF.